This entry concerns a single T cell receptor beta chain. Original data processing: Reference gene primer amplification gave estimated nucleated cell counts. Produced via immunoSEQ multiplex PCR; TCRdb's table is partial and in-frame only. V, J and clone size were drawn from that table, and D and trimming were deduced from the DNA. The sample has approximately 210,000 clones; more than 75% are singletons. Germline values: CDR1 LGHNA, CDR2 YSLEER. V lost 3 bases and J lost 0, with 14 bases in between. This CDR3 comprises 16 residues. This sample is drawn from a study of blood T cell repertoires in COVID-19. On the study more broadly: The study drew acute and convalescent COVID-19 samples from the United States, Italy and Spain.

Donors were grouped by their self-reported clinical history. The TCR sequence derives from a man aged 25-40 years in a cohort exposed to, infected with or recovered from COVID-19 (not recorded which). The chain uses TRBV4-3 and TRBJ1-2; D is unclear. What was sequenced was PBMCs or T cells enriched from blood (not recorded which). The CDR3 reads CASSQSEGNANYGYTF. The CDR3 coding sequence is TGCGCCAGCAGCCAGTCGGAGGGTAATGCTAACTATGGCTACACCTTC.